In this sample, the clone carrying this TCR beta chain turned up many times. Its specificity is unknown. The germline V and J ends were trimmed by 5 bases and 1 base, with 15 bases remaining between them. Germline CDR1 MNHNS, CDR2 SASEGT. CDR3 size: 15 residues. These data originate in a study of T cells in Graves' hyperthyroidism and ophthalmopathy. Amplified regions were TCR beta CDR3 sequences from RNA transcripts. Primed by the HTBI set, a first-round RT-PCR was run on the TCR CDR3. TCRdb reprocessed the multiplex PCR reads via MiXCR and lists one record per CDR3 protein. The table has roughly 290,000 distinct CDR3 sequences, roughly 15% seen once. Study observations and caveats: Separation of ophthalmopathy from stable hyperthyroidism was achieved by a 13 V-J model.

Sample: blood. The chain carries TRBV6-1 and TRBJ2-7; D remains ambiguous. This sequence originates from a woman aged 40 to 50 with Graves' hyperthyroidism. The CDR3 loop reads CASSPSVPVSYEQYF. CDR3 DNA sequence: TGTGCCAGCAGTCCCTCCGTTCCCGTTTCCTACGAGCAGTACTTC.